This TCR beta chain was recorded in a study of CD8+CD57+ T cells in acquired aplastic anemia. Study-level background: Sorted CD4+ and CD8+ cells gave a mean 3.2 ug DNA, range roughly 0.2 to 27.4 ug. Study results and caveats: Significance was not reached for CD8+ Simpson's diversity between patients and controls.

Selection for sequencing was limited to patients who had shown CD8+CD57+ cell expansion by flow cytometry. In all patients, the disease was severe acquired aplastic anemia. Patients had undergone no therapy by the time their blood was sampled. With regard to this clonotype: No antigen is known for it.

CDR3 length: 12 residues. V dropped 3 bases and J dropped 7; count of bases not matched to a gene: 5. Germline V lookup: CDR1 DFQATT, CDR2 SNEGSKA (reference sequence). Genomic DNA, the template, was used for profiling of the TCR beta VDJ and CDR3. TCRdb recomputed calls from the reads with MiXCR, one row per CDR3 protein. This sample has about 120,000 distinct CDR3 sequences, with about 50% found just once. Sequencing input: sorted CD4+, CD8+, or CD8+CD57+ T cells (not recorded which) from PBMCs. The V gene is TRBV20-1, the J gene TRBJ1-2; 7 bases line up with TRBD1. This clonotype originated in a human donor with aplastic anemia. As DNA, the CDR3 is TGCAGTGCTAGTAAGGGGGCTGGTGGCTACACCTTC. Translation: CSASKGAGGYTF.